This T cell receptor beta chain was recovered during a study of OX40 agonist ivuxolimab in advanced cancers. Sequencing was performed with immunoSEQ multiplex PCR; in TCRdb, only in-frame clones are kept and a portion is missing. The table includes roughly 70,000 clones, 75% to 90% detected once. The germline V gene has CDR1 KGHSH and CDR2 LQKENI. This CDR3 is 16 amino acids long. V lost 3 bases, J lost 2 bases, and 17 bases lay in between. This receptor was obtained from an adult with an advanced solid tumor such as melanoma, head and neck, liver or kidney cancer. The V gene is TRBV18, the J gene TRBJ2-7, with unresolved D. Here the sequenced sample was CD4+ or CD8+ T cells sorted from blood, taken in a trial of the OX40 agonist ivuxolimab. The CDR3 reads CASSPVTTFLPYEQYF. Written as DNA, the CDR3 is TGTGCCAGCTCACCGGTCACAACCTTCCTCCCCTACGAGCAGTACTTC.